This T cell receptor (beta chain) was recorded in a study of blood T cell repertoires in COVID-19. The germline gives CDR1 PRHDT, CDR2 FYEKMQ (reference sequence). The CDR3 extends over 15 amino acids. Trimming took 5 bases from V and 0 from J, leaving 13 bases between them. Per the original methods: Estimates of nucleated cell counts were drawn from the amplification of reference gene primers. Sequencing was performed with immunoSEQ multiplex PCR; in TCRdb, only in-frame clones are kept and a portion is missing. V and J calls and clone size follow that table, whereas D and trimming were derived from the DNA. Of over 150,000 clones listed, 65% to 80% were seen once; the top ten hold around 12%.

Sequencing input: peripheral blood. The chain combines TRBV13 with TRBJ1-1; a weak D match, TRBD1 (5 bases). The source of this sequence is a woman aged 45-59 years with acute or convalescent COVID-19. The CDR3 spells CASSGTRTLNTEAFF. The CDR3, as DNA: TGTGCCAGCAGCGGTACGAGGACATTGAACACTGAAGCTTTCTTT.